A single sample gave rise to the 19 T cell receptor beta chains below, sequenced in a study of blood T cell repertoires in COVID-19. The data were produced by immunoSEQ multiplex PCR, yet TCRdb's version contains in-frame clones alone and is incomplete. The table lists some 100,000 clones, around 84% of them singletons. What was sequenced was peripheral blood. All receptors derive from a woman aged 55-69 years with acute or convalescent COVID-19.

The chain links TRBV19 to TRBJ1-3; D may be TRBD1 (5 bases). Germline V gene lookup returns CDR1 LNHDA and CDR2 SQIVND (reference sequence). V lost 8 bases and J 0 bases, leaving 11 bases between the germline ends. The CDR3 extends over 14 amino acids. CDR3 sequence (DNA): TGTGCCAGTGTTGACAGAGCCTCTGGAAACACCATATATTTT. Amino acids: CASVDRASGNTIYF.

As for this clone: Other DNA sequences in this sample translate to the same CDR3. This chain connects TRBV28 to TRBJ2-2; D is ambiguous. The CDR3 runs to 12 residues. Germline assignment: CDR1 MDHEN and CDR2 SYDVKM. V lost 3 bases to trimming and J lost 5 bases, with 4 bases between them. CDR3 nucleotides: TGTGCCAGCAGTTTGCGGACCGGGGAGCTGTTTTTT. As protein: CASSLRTGELFF.

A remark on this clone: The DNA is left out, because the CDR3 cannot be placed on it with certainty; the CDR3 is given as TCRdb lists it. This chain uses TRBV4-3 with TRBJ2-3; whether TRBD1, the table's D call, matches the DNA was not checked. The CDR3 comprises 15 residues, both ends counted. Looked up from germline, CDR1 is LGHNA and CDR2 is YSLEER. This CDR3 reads CASSQQGFFGDTQYF.

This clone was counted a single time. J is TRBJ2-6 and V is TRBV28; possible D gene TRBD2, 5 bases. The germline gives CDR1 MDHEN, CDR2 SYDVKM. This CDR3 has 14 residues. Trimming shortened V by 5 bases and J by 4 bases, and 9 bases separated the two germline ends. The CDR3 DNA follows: TGTGCCAGCAGTCCGGGGTACGGGGCCAACGTCCTGACTTTC. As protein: CASSPGYGANVLTF.

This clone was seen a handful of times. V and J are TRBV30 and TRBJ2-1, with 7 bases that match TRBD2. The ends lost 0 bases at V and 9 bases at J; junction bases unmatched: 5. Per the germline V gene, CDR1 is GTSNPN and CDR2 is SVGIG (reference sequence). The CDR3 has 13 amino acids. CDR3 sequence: CAWSVLGLPEQFF. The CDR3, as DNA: TGTGCCTGGAGTGTACTGGGACTACCTGAGCAGTTCTTC.

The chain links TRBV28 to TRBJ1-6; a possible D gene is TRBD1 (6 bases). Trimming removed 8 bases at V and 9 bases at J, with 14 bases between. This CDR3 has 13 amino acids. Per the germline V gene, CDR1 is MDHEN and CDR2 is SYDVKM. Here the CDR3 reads CASQGQSGSPLHF. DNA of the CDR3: TGTGCCAGCCAGGGGCAGTCGGGTTCACCCCTCCACTTT. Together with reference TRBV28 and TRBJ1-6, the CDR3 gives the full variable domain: DVKVTQSSRYLVKRTGEKVFLECVQDMDHENMFWYRQDPGLGLRLIYFSYDVKMKEKGDIPEGYSVSREKKERFSLILESASTNQTSMYLCASQGQSGSPLHFGNGTRLTVT.

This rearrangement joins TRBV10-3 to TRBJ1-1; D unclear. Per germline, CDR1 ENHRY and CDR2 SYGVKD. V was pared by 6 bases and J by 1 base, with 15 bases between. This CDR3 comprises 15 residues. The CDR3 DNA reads TGTGCCATCAGCCCTAACCAAGTTTCGAACACTGAAGCTTTCTTT. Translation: CAISPNQVSNTEAFF.

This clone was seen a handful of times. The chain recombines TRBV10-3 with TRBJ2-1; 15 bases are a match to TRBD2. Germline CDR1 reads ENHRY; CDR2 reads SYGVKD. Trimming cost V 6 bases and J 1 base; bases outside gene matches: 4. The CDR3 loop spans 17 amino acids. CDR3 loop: CAIRGGLAGGSYNEQFF. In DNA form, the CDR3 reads TGTGCCATCAGAGGGGGACTAGCGGGGGGATCCTACAATGAGCAGTTCTTC.

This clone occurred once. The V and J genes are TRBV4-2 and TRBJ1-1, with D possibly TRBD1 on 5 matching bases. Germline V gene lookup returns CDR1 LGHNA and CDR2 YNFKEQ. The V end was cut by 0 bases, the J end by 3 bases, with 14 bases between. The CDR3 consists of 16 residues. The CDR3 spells CASSQDGGRVDTEAFF. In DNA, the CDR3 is TGTGCCAGCAGCCAAGATGGGGGGAGGGTGGACACTGAAGCTTTCTTT.

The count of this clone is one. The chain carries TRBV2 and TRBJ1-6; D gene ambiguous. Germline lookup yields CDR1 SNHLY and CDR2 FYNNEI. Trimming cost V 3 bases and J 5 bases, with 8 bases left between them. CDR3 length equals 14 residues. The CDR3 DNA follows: TGTGCCAGCAGTGACACTTATCATAATTCACCCCTCCACTTT. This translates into CASSDTYHNSPLHF.

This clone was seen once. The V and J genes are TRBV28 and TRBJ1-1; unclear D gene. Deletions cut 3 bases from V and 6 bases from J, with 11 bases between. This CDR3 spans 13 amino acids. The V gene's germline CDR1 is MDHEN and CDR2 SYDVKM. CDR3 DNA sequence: TGTGCCAGCAGTTTCGCCTTAGGAGCTGAAGCTTTCTTT. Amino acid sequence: CASSFALGAEAFF.

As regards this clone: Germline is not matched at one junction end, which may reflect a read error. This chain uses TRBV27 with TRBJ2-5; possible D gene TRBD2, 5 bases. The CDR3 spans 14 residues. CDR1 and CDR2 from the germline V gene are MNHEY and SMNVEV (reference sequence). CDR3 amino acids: CASSLWTPPRSQYF. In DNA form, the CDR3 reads TGTGCCAGCAGCTTATGGACTCCCCCGCGATCGCAGTACTTC.

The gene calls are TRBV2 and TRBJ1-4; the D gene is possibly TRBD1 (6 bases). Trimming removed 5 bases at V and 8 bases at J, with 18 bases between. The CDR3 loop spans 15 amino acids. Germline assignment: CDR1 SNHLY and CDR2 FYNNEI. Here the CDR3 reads CASSQILQGEEKLFF. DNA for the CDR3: TGTGCCAGCAGTCAGATATTACAGGGCGAGGAAAAACTGTTTTTT.

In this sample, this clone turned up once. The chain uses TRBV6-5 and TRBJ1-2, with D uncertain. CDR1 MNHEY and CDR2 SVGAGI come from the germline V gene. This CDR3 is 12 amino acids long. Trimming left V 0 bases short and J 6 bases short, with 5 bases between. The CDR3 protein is CASSYSSHGYTF. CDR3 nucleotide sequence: TGTGCCAGCAGTTACTCCAGTCATGGCTACACCTTC.

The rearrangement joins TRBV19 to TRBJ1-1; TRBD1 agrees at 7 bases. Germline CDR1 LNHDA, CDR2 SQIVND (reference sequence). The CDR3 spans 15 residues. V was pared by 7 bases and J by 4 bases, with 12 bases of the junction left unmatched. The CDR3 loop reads CASTAGGAGGTEAFF. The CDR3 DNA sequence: TGTGCCAGTACAGCAGGAGGAGCAGGGGGCACTGAAGCTTTCTTT.

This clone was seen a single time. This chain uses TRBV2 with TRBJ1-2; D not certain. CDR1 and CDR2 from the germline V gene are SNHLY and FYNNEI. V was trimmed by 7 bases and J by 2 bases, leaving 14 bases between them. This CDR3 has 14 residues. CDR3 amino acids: CASTPERSNYGYTF. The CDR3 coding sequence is TGTGCCAGCACCCCCGAGAGGTCGAACTATGGCTACACCTTC.

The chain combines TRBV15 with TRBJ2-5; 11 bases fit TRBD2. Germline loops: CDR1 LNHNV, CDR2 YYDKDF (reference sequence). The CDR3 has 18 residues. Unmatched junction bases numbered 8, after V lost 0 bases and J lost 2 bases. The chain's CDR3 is CATSRDLRLAGGQETQYF. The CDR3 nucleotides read TGTGCCACCAGCAGAGATCTGAGGCTAGCGGGGGGACAAGAGACCCAGTACTTC.

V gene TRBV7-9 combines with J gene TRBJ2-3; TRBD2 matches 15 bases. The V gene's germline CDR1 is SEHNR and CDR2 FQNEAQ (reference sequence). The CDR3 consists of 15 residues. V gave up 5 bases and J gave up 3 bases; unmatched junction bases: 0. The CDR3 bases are TGTGCCAGCAGCGGGACTAGCGGGGGGACAGATACGCAGTATTTT. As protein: CASSGTSGGTDTQYF. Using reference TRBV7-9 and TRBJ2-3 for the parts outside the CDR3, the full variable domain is DTGVSQNPRHKITKRGQNVTFRCDPISEHNRLYWYRQTLGQGPEFLTYFQNEAQLEKSRLLSDRFSAERPKGSFSTLEIQRTEQGDSAMYLCASSGTSGGTDTQYFGPGTRLTVL.

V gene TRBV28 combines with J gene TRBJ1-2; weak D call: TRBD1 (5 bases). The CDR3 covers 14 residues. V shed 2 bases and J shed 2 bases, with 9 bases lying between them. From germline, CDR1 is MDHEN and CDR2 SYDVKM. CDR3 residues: CASSLGASNYGYTF. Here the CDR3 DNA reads TGTGCCAGCAGTTTAGGGGCATCAAACTATGGCTACACCTTC.